The clone carrying this T cell receptor (beta chain) was counted between two and nine times. Antigen: not known. The sample originates from a study of shared clonotypes between healthy human individuals. Nashville, Tennessee was home to all donors, who were Caucasian adults. Whole-study findings and limits: It was the few donors that limited the genetic and exposure-history diversity represented.

This CDR3 is 16 amino acids long. CDR1 is SGHRS, CDR2 YFSETQ, per germline. V dropped 2 bases and J dropped 4; count of bases not matched to a gene: 5. Sequencing was performed on unsorted PBMC DNA using ten immunoSEQ deep assay plates. Assay used: immunoSEQ multiplex PCR; TCRdb lists only in-frame clones, some missing. There are under 600,000 clones in the sample; around 78% occur only once, and more than 10% lies in the top ten. Sequenced input: PBMCs. This clonotype was obtained from a woman aged 40 to 50 in good health. Some clones in this sample may be carry-over from other donors' samples. The gene calls are TRBV5-1 and TRBJ2-2, with 10 bases that match TRBD2. CDR3: CASSLRTSGITGELFF. CDR3 DNA sequence: TGCGCCAGCAGCTTACGGACTAGCGGAATCACCGGGGAGCTGTTTTTT.